What follows are 2 T cell receptor beta chains derived from one specimen sequenced in a study of CD8 T cells in Susac syndrome. RNA in amounts of about 0.45 to 1 ug was reverse transcribed with random hexamers. TCRdb independently ran MiXCR on the immunoSEQ multiplex PCR reads; one entry per CDR3 protein. Counted here are 95,000 to 150,000 distinct CDR3 sequences, about 94% occurring once; the ten biggest clones make up approximately 0.2%. Material: CD8+ T cells from PBMCs. These TCRs come from a human donor with Susac syndrome.

V usage is TRBV7-9 and J usage is TRBJ1-2; D not certain. Germline V gene lookup returns CDR1 SEHNR and CDR2 FQNEAQ (reference sequence). V was pared by 5 bases and J by 4 bases, with 14 bases between. The CDR3 loop spans 14 amino acids. The CDR3 protein is CASSRVTPSYGYTF. The CDR3 nucleotides are TGTGCCAGCAGCCGCGTGACACCTAGCTATGGCTACACCTTC.

The chain carries TRBV29-1 and TRBJ1-2, with TRBD1 matching 9 bases. The CDR3 covers 13 residues. Germline V gives CDR1 SQVTM, CDR2 ANQGSEA. The J segment lost 5 bases and the V segment lost 4 bases, leaving 5 bases of the junction unmatched. The CDR3 spells CSVGTGDVYGYTF. The CDR3 DNA sequence: TGCAGCGTTGGGACAGGGGACGTATATGGCTACACCTTC.